This T cell receptor (beta chain) was documented in a study of early T cells in non-severe SARS-CoV-2 infection. In germline, CDR1 is SGDLS, CDR2 YYNGEE. Trimming pared 0 bases from V and 5 bases from J, leaving 6 bases between. The CDR3 contains 13 residues. From the 5' RACE reads, TCRdb called clonotypes with MiXCR, one entry per CDR3 protein. The repertoire holds roughly 58,000 distinct CDR3 sequences, with about 6.2% as singletons. In its sample, this clonotype was seen many times. This clonotype originated in an adult who was a healthcare worker with PCR-confirmed SARS-CoV-2 infection or an uninfected control (not recorded which). The J gene is TRBJ2-1, the V gene TRBV9; D uncertain. Sequencing was carried out using whole blood. The CDR3 region has the DNA TGTGCCAGCAGCGTAGAACACCACAATGAGCAGTTCTTC. This codes for CASSVEHHNEQFF.